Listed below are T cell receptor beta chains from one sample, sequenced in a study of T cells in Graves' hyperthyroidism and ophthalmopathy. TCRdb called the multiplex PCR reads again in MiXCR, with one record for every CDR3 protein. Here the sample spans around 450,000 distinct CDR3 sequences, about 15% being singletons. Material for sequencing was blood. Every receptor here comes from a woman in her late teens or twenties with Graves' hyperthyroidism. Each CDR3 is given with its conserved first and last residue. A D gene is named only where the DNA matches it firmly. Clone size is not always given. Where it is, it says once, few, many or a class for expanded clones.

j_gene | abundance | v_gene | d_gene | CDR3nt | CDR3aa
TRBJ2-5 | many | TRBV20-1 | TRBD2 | TGCAGTGCTAGAGATCAACTAGCGGGAGTGTGGACCCAGTACTTC | CSARDQLAGVWTQYF
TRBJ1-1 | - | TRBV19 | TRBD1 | TGTGCCAGTAGTATTGGACAGGGTTCACGCACTGAAGCTTTCTTT | CASSIGQGSRTEAFF
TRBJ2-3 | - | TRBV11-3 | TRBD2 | TGTGCCAGCAGCTTAGGACCGGGACTAGCGGGAGGGCCCGCCGTAGATACGCAGTATTTT | CASSLGPGLAGGPAVDTQYF
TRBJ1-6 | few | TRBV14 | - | TGTGCCAGCAGCCAAGGGAAAGCCTACACGGTCTATAATTCACCCCTCCACTTT | CASSQGKAYTVYNSPLHF
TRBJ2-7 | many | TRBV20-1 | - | TGCAGTGCTAGCGGTGGGTTGGGCGTCACCTACGAGCAGTACTTC | CSASGGLGVTYEQYF
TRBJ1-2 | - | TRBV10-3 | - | TGTGCCATCAGTGATGGCAGGGGAAGTGGCTACACCTTC | CAISDGRGSGYTF
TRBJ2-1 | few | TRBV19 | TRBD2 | TGTGCCTCCAGCCGGACTAGCGGTCTTCGGGATGAGCAGTTCTTC | CASSRTSGLRDEQFF
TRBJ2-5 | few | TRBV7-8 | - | TGTGCCAGCAGCTTAGTGGGCGTCAGGATGGAAGAGACCCAGTACTTC | CASSLVGVRMEETQYF
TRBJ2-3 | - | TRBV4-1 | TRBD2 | TGCGCCAGCAGCAATACCTGGAGCGGGAGTACCGCAGATACGCAGTATTTT | CASSNTWSGSTADTQYF
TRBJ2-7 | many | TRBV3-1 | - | TGTGCCAGCAGCCAAGTAATAGACCTACAAGAGCAGTACTTC | CASSQVIDLQEQYF
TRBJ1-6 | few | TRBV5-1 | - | TGCGCCAGCAGCTTGGAAGGCGTTCACTCCTATAATTCACCCCTCCACTTT | CASSLEGVHSYNSPLHF
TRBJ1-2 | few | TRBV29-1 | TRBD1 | TGCAGCGTTCCCGGACAGGGACTGGGGTATGGCTACACCTTC | CSVPGQGLGYGYTF
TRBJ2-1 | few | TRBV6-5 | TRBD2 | TGTGCCAGCAGTTACCTCCGCGGGAGCTACAATGAGCAGTTCTTC | CASSYLRGSYNEQFF
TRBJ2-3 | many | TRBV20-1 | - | TGCAGTGCTAGAGACGGGGGGCCCGGTTTAGTAGATACGCAGTATTTT | CSARDGGPGLVDTQYF
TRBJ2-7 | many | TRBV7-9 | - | TGTGCCAGCAGCTTAGGGTCCAGGGGTACCGAGCAGTACTTC | CASSLGSRGTEQYF
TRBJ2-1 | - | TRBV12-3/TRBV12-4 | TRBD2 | TGTGCCGGGCTTCTAGCGGGGGGGGGTGCTTACAATGAGCAGTTCTTC | CAGLLAGGGAYNEQFF
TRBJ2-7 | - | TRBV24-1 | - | TGTGCCACCAGTGATTTTTGGACGGGCGACGAGCAGTACTTC | CATSDFWTGDEQYF
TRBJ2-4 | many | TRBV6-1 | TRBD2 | TGTGCCAGCAGTGTGGGACTAGCGGTAGCCAAAAACATTCAGTACTTC | CASSVGLAVAKNIQYF
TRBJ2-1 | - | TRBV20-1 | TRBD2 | TGCAGTGCTAGACTAGCGGCCCGGTGGAGTGAGCAGTTCTTC | CSARLAARWSEQFF
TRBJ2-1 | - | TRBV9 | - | TGTTCCAGCAGCGTATATGACAGATCCTACAATGAGCAGTTCTTC | CSSSVYDRSYNEQFF
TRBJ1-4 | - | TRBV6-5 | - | TGTGCCAGCAGTTACTTAGGAGGGGGGAGAGGTGAAAAACTGTTTTTT | CASSYLGGGRGEKLFF
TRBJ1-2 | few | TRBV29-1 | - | TGCAGCCCGGGGACGGGGCACTATGGCTACACCTTC | CSPGTGHYGYTF
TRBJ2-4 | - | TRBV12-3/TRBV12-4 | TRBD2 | TGTGCCAGCAGTCCCCGGGGGGGGCTCCCAGCCAAAAACATTCAGTACTTC | CASSPRGGLPAKNIQYF
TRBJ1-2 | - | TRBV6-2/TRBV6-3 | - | TGTGCCAGCAGTCAACAGCGATACTTTTACTATGGCTACACCTTC | CASSQQRYFYYGYTF
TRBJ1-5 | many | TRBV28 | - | TGTGCCAGCAGTTTCGGGTCTGGGAATCGAGGACAGCCCCAGCATTTT | CASSFGSGNRGQPQHF
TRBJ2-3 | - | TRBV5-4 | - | TGTGCCAGCACCCCCGGTCGGAGGTCCCCAGATACGCAGTATTTT | CASTPGRRSPDTQYF
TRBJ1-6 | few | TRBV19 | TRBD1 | TGTGCCCGACGAGACAGGGGCGGCTTTCACCCCCTCCACTTT | CARRDRGGFHPLHF
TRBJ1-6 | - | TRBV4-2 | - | TGTGCCAGCAGCCAATTGAACAGCAATTCACCCCTCCACTTT | CASSQLNSNSPLHF
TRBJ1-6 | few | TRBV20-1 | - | TGCAGTGCTAGAGATGGGGCGGTCTATAATTCACCCCTCCACTTT | CSARDGAVYNSPLHF
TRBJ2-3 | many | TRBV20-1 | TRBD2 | TGCAGTGCTAGAGGACTAGCGGGAGTCACTGATACGCAGTATTTT | CSARGLAGVTDTQYF
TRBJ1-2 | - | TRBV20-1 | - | TGCAGCGTTTACCACGGCGGGGGGGGCTACACCTTC | CSVYHGGGGYTF
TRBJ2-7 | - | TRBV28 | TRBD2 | TGTGCCAGCAGTCCGGGACTAGCGGGAGGTCTCCACGAGCAGTACTTC | CASSPGLAGGLHEQYF
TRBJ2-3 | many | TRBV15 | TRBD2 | TGTGCCACCAGCAGAGATTCTAGCGGGGGTGGTGCAGATACGCAGTATTTT | CATSRDSSGGGADTQYF
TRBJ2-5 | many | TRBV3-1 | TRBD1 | TGTGCCAGCAGCCAAGCGGGGACAGTGAAAGAGACCCAGTACTTC | CASSQAGTVKETQYF
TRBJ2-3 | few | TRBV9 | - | TGTGCCAGCAGCGTAGATACCCGGACGCAGTATTTT | CASSVDTRTQYF
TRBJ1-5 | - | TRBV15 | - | TGTGCCACCAGCAGAGATTACGGGGAATTCAATCAGCCCCAGCATTTT | CATSRDYGEFNQPQHF
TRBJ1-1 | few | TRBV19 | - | TGTGCCAGTAGTACCCCGGGAAGAACGAACACTGAAGCTTTCTTT | CASSTPGRTNTEAFF
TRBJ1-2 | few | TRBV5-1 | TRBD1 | TGCGCCAGCAGCTCCGGACAGGGTGGCTACACCTTC | CASSSGQGGYTF
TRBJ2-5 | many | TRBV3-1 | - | TGTGCCAGCAGCCTACCCGGGGCCCCATTGACCCAGTACTTC | CASSLPGAPLTQYF
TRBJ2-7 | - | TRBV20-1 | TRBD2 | TGCAGTGCTAGAGTGGGGACTAGCGGGAGGACCTACGAGCAGTACTTC | CSARVGTSGRTYEQYF
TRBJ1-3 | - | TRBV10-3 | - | TGTACCATCTTGGGAAACTCTGGAAACACCATATATTTT | CTILGNSGNTIYF
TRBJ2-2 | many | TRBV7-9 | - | TGTGCCAGCAGCCCGAAAAGGGCTGCGAACACCGGGGAGCTGTTTTTT | CASSPKRAANTGELFF
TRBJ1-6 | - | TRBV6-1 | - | TGTGCCAGCCGTGCCCGACAGTTAGGGCCCCTCCACTTT | CASRARQLGPLHF
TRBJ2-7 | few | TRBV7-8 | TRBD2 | TGTGCCAGCAGCCCAAGGGAGGGATCCTACGAGCAGTACTTC | CASSPREGSYEQYF
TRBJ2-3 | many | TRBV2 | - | TGTGCCAGCAGTGTAGGGCAGAGCACAGATACGCAGTATTTT | CASSVGQSTDTQYF
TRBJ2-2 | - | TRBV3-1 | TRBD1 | TGTGCCAGCAGCCCCAGGGGGCGGAAGACACCCGGGGAGCTGTTTTTT | CASSPRGRKTPGELFF
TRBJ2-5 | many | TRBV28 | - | TGTGCCAGCAGTTTAGAAACCACCTCGGGAGAGACCCAGTACTTC | CASSLETTSGETQYF
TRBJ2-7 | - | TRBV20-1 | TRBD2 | TGCAGTGCTGGAGGGGGACTAGCGCGAACCGGCGAGCAGTACTTC | CSAGGGLARTGEQYF
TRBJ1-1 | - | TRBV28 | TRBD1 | TGTGCCAGCAGGGCAACAGGGGGCACTGAAGCTTTCTTT | CASRATGGTEAFF
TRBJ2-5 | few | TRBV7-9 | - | TGTGCCAGCACACTGGCAGGGTACCAAGAGACCCAGTACTTC | CASTLAGYQETQYF
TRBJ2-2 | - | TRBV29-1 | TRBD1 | TGCAGCGTAAGGGACAGGGTTTTGACCGGGGAGCTGTTTTTT | CSVRDRVLTGELFF
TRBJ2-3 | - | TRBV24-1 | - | TGTGCCACCAGTGACCCTATAGATACGCAGTATTTT | CATSDPIDTQYF
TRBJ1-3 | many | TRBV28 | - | TGTGCCAGCAGCCCCGGGGGGGGAAACACCATATATTTT | CASSPGGGNTIYF